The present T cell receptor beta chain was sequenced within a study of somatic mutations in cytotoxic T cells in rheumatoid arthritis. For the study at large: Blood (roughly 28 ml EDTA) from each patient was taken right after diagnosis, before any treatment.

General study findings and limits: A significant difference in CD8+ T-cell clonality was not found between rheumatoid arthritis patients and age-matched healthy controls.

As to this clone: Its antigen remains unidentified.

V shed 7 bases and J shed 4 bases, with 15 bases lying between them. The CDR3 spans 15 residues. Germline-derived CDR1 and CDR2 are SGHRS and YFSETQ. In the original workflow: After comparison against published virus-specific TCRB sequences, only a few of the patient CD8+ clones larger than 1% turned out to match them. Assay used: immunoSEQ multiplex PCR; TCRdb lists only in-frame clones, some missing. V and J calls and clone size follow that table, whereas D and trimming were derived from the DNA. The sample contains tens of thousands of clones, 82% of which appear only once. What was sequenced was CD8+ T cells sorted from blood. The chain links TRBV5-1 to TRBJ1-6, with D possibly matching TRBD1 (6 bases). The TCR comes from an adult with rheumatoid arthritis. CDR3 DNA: TGCGCCAGCCGCGCATCGGACAGTTATAATTCACCCCTCCACTTT. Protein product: CASRASDSYNSPLHF.